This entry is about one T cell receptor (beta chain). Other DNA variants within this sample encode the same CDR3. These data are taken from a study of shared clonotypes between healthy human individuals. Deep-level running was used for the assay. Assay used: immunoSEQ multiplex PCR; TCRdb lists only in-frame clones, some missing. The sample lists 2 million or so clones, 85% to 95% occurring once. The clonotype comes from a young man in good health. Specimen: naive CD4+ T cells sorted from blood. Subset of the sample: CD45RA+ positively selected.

Here the CDR3 reads CASSPYLTGITDTQYF. DNA of the CDR3: TGCGCCAGCAGTCCCTATTTGACAGGGATAACAGATACGCAGTATTTT. The chain carries TRBV5-1 and TRBJ2-3, with TRBD1 matching 7 bases. Germline CDR1 is SGHRS and CDR2 is YFSETQ. The V and J ends lost 5 bases and 3 bases, in that order; junction bases with no gene match: 12. The CDR3 has 16 residues.